This TCR beta chain is drawn from a study of memory CD4+ T cells and cytomegalovirus serostatus. Study-wide findings and caveats: CD4+ memory repertoires contained about two fifths of the roughly 160 reported CMV TCRbeta sequences. Suggested: most of the CMV-linked TCR signature lies in CD4+ memory cells.

The CDR3 is 15 amino acids. Trimming took 5 bases from V and 2 from J, leaving 16 bases between them. The germline gives CDR1 SGHNT, CDR2 YENEEA. Concerning this clone itself: Its specificity is not known.

The sort gate was single viable CD3+CD4+CD8-CD45RO+ cells for memory CD4+ T cells. Serostatus was set by detecting CMV pp150, pp28, p38, p52 IgG. This table comes from immunoSEQ multiplex PCR, and its TCRdb copy is limited to in-frame clones, with some not included. The sample lists just under 95,000 clones; 80% were seen once. The receptor was derived from an adult in good health and CMV-seropositive. This chain joins TRBV11-3 and TRBJ2-7; D gene ambiguous. Sequenced sample: memory CD4+ T cells from blood. CDR3 residues: CASSQAPGGAYEQYF. CDR3 DNA sequence: TGTGCCAGCAGCCAGGCCCCCGGCGGTGCCTACGAGCAGTACTTC. Looking up the rest from reference TRBV11-3 and TRBJ2-7 gives the full variable domain: EAGVVQSPRYKIIEKKQPVAFWCNPISGHNTLYWYLQNLGQGPELLIRYENEEAVDDSQLPKDRFSAERLKGVDSTLKIQPAELGDSAVYLCASSQAPGGAYEQYFGPGTRLTVT.